One sample yielded the 3 T cell receptor beta chains listed below, sequenced in a study of T cells in tuberculosis listed by TCRdb under 2018. The library relied on the immunoSEQ multiplex PCR assay. This is the immuneACCESS table as TCRdb keeps it, with only in-frame sequences that have V and J called. A part of the clones is gone; compared with another copy, unresolved V genes explain less than half, and the rest is unexplained. This sample has more than 35,000 clones in its table, and 90% to 95% of those were observed once. The ten largest clones capture less than 9.5% of the sample. The sample comprised PBMCs. These TCRs come from a donor aged 10 to 29 with latent tuberculosis or without tuberculosis infection.

The chain has TRBV5-1 and TRBJ2-1; 10 nucleotides agree with TRBD2. The trim removed 4 bases at V and 2 bases at J, leaving 15 bases unmatched. There are 19 residues in the CDR3. Germline CDR1 reads SGHRS; CDR2 reads YFSETQ. CDR3 amino acids: CASSHDYSGGRLTYNEQFF. DNA of the CDR3: TGCGCCAGCAGCCATGACTATAGCGGGGGGCGTCTTACCTACAATGAGCAGTTCTTC.

The chain combines TRBV2 with TRBJ2-7, with TRBD1 as a possible D gene (5 bases). Trimming cost V 5 bases and J 5 bases, with 7 bases left between them. The CDR3 runs to 11 residues. Germline loops: CDR1 SNHLY, CDR2 FYNNEI. CDR3 coding DNA: TGTGCCAGCAGTAGCAGGGACGAGCAGTACTTC. Translating it yields CASSSRDEQYF.

This sequence joins TRBV5-1 and TRBJ2-1, with 7 nucleotides matching TRBD2. CDR3 length: 15 amino acids. Per germline, CDR1 SGHRS and CDR2 YFSETQ. The trim removed 6 bases at V and 0 bases at J, leaving 6 bases unmatched. CDR3 region: CASITGGRSYNEQFF. DNA for the CDR3: TGCGCCAGCATAACGGGGGGTCGCTCCTACAATGAGCAGTTCTTC.